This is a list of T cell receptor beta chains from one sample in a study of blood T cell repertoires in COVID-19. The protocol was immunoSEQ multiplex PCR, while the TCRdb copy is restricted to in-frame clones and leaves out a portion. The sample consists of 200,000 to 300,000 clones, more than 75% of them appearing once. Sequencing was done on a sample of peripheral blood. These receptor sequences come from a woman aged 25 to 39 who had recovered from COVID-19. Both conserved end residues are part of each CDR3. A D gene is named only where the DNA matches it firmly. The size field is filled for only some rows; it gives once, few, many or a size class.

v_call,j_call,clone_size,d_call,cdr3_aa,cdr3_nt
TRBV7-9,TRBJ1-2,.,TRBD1,CASSLRGGAGYGYTF,TGTGCCAGCAGCTTAAGAGGGGGCGCCGGGTATGGCTACACCTTC
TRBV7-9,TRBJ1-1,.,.,CASFRASNTEAFF,TGTGCCAGCTTCAGGGCTTCGAACACTGAAGCTTTCTTT
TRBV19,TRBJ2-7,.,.,CASAASEGLEQYF,TGTGCCAGTGCGGCTAGCGAGGGGCTCGAGCAGTACTTC
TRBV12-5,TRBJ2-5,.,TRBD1,CASGSPTGAQETQYF,TGTGCTAGTGGATCACCCACAGGGGCTCAAGAGACCCAGTACTTC
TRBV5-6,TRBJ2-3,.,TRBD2,CASSLRAGGDTQYF,TGTGCCAGCAGCTTGAGAGCGGGGGGTGATACGCAGTATTTT
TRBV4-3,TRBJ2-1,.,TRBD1,CASSQNWRTGGNEQFF,TGCGCCAGCAGCCAAAACTGGAGGACAGGGGGAAATGAGCAGTTCTTC
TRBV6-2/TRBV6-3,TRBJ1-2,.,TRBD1,CASSYRTGGSYGYTF,TGTGCCAGCAGTTACCGGACAGGGGGAAGCTATGGCTACACCTTC
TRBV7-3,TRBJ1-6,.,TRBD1,CASSQTQGVRNSPLHF,TGTGCCAGCAGCCAAACCCAGGGGGTAAGGAATTCACCCCTCCACTTT
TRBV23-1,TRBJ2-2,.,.,CASSQAYTGNGELFF,TGCGCCAGCAGTCAAGCGTATACGGGGAACGGGGAGCTGTTTTTT
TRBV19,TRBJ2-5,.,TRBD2,CASSLGLEETQYF,TGTGCCAGTAGTTTAGGACTAGAGGAGACCCAGTACTTC
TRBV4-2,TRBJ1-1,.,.,CASSQDQRGVTEAFF,TGTGCCAGCAGCCAAGATCAAAGGGGTGTGACTGAAGCTTTCTTT
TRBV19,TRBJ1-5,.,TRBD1,CASRTSGQGRDQPQHF,TGTGCCAGTAGAACCTCGGGACAGGGAAGGGATCAGCCCCAGCATTTT
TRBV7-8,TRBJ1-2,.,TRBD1,CASSLDGDRGLYGYTF,TGTGCCAGCAGCTTAGATGGGGACAGGGGTTTGTATGGCTACACCTTC
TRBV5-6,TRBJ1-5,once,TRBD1,CASSPGTGLGQPQHF,TGTGCCAGCAGCCCCGGGACAGGGCTAGGTCAGCCCCAGCATTTT
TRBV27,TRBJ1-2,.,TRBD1,CASSPQDGQGVRGGYTF,TGTGCCAGCAGTCCCCAGGACGGACAGGGAGTAAGGGGTGGCTACACCTTC
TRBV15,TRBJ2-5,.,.,CATSRPLGTREETQYF,TGTGCCACCAGCAGACCCCTCGGGACACGGGAAGAGACCCAGTACTTC
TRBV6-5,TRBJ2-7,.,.,CASTGLAGKGEQYF,TGTGCCAGCACCGGGCTGGCAGGGAAGGGAGAGCAGTACTTC
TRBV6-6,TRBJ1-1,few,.,CASIGHLNTEAFF,TGTGCCAGCATAGGACACCTGAACACTGAAGCTTTCTTT
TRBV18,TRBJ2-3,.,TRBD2,CASTRSELAHITDTQYF,TGTGCCAGCACCCGAAGCGAACTAGCGCATATCACAGATACGCAGTATTTT
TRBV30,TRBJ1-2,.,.,CAWRSQVGYGYTF,TGTGCCTGGAGGTCACAGGTTGGCTATGGCTACACCTTC
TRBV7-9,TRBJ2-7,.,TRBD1,CASSGQGGTDEQYF,TGTGCCAGCAGTGGACAGGGAGGAACCGACGAGCAGTACTTC
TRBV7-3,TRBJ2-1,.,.,CASSRAPGYNEQFF,TGTGCCAGCAGCCGCGCCCCCGGTTACAATGAGCAGTTCTTC
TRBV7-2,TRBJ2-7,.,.,CASSLEIGYEQYF,TGTGCCAGCAGCTTAGAAATCGGCTACGAGCAGTACTTC
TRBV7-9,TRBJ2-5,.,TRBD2,CASSSRTSGGAIQETQYF,TGTGCCAGCAGCTCCCGGACTAGCGGGGGGGCCATCCAAGAGACCCAGTACTTC
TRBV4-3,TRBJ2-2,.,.,CASSPRALNTGELFF,TGCGCCAGCAGCCCGCGGGCCCTGAACACCGGGGAGCTGTTTTTT
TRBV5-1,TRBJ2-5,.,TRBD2,CASRSAGLAGETQYF,TGCGCCAGCCGCTCCGCCGGGCTAGCGGGAGAGACCCAGTACTTC
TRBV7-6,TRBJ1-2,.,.,CASSLGQNYGYTF,TGTGCCAGCAGCTTAGGCCAGAACTATGGCTACACCTTC
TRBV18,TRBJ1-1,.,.,CASSPPEGYMNTEAFF,TGTGCCAGCTCACCACCGGAGGGCTACATGAACACTGAAGCTTTCTTT
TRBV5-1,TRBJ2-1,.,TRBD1,CASSLRDRDDEQFF,TGCGCCAGCAGCCTCCGGGACAGGGATGATGAGCAGTTCTTC
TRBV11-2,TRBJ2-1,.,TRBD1,CASSFDRAYNEQFF,TGTGCCAGCAGCTTCGACAGGGCCTACAATGAGCAGTTCTTC
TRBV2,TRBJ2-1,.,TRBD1,CASSEVRQGGNEQFF,TGTGCCAGCAGTGAAGTTCGACAGGGGGGGAATGAGCAGTTCTTC
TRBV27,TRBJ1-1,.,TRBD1,CASSLAIGPGQGMSEAFF,TGTGCCAGCAGTTTAGCTATAGGGCCGGGACAGGGGATGTCTGAAGCTTTCTTT
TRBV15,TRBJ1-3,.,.,CATRTSRRGQTSGNTIYF,TGTGCCACCAGAACGTCCAGACGCGGACAAACCTCTGGAAACACCATATATTTT
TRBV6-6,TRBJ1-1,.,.,CASSSQGQNTEAFF,TGTGCCAGCAGTTCCCAGGGACAGAACACTGAAGCTTTCTTT
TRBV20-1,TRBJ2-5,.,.,CSAGVETQYF,TGCAGTGCCGGTGTGGAGACCCAGTACTTC
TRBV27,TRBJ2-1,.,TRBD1,CASSSVDRVYNEQFF,TGTGCCAGCAGTTCGGTCGACAGGGTTTACAATGAGCAGTTCTTC
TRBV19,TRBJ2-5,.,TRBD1,CASSSGTGGVTQYF,TGTGCCAGTAGCTCCGGGACAGGGGGCGTGACCCAGTACTTC
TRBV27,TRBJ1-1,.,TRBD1,CASSLDRGPEAFF,TGTGCCAGCAGTTTGGACAGGGGGCCTGAAGCTTTCTTT
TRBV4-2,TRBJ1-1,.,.,CASSPWAGEAFF,TGTGCCAGCAGCCCTTGGGCCGGTGAAGCTTTCTTT
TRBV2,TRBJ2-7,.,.,CASRGYEQYF,TGTGCCAGTAGGGGTTACGAGCAGTACTTC